The 2 T cell receptor beta chains below come from one sample, sequenced in a study of T cell changes during pregnancy in multiple sclerosis. Assay: immunoSEQ multiplex PCR; the TCRdb copy retains only in-frame clones and omits some. Here the sample spans roughly 48,000 clones, 80% to 95% being singletons. The material was CD4+ T cells from peripheral blood mononuclear cells, obtained in the second trimester of pregnancy. These receptors came from a female donor in good health, enrolled as a control in a pregnancy study.

The gene calls are TRBV4-3 and TRBJ2-3, with 10 bases matching TRBD2. V lost 0 bases to trimming and J lost 2 bases; unmatched junction nucleotides: 8. Germline assignment: CDR1 LGHNA and CDR2 YSLEER. The CDR3 contains 18 residues. CDR3 amino acids: CASSQEWLAGAPTDTQYF. In nucleotides, the CDR3 is TGCGCCAGCAGCCAAGAGTGGCTAGCGGGAGCCCCCACAGATACGCAGTATTTT.

The V call is TRBV11-2, the J call TRBJ2-1; TRBD2 might be the D (6 bases). Trimming left V 1 base short and J 7 bases short, with 17 bases between. Germline lookup yields CDR1 SGHAT and CDR2 FQNNGV. CDR3 size: 16 residues. The DNA for the CDR3 is TGTGCCAGCAGCTTAGTTCGCGGGGCGGGATGGAATGAGCAGTTCTTC. Translating it yields CASSLVRGAGWNEQFF.